Reported below is one T cell receptor beta chain. The antigen it binds to is not known. The sample holds no much larger clone one base away, and base qualities are not on file. Based on the germline V gene, the CDR1 and CDR2 sequences are SGHVS and FQNEAQ. The CDR3 sequence holds 16 residues, the cysteine and phenylalanine included. Only the CDR3 DNA is retained, 48 bases long and in frame from the first base. The germline V and J ends show losses of 5 bases and 2 bases respectively, and no gene match explains 7 bases of the junction. The immunoSEQ Assay, a bias-controlled multiplex PCR, was used to amplify TCRbeta CDR3 regions from genomic DNA. Per the source publication's procedure: The number of nucleated cells in each sample was estimated from the amplification of reference gene primers within the assay. To quantify the absolute abundance of each unique TCRbeta CDR3 rearrangement, sequence reads were collapsed and filtered. For each sample, productive Simpson clonality was calculated as the square root of Simpson's diversity index across productive rearrangements. In its TCRdb copy, this immuneACCESS table keeps in-frame sequences only and misses some clones. Where compared with another copy, unresolved V genes explain less than half of these, and the others have no known cause. That table gives V, J and clone size, and the DNA gave D and trimming. Here the sample has about 100,000 clones; around 88% occur a single time. The ten largest clonotypes hold roughly 6.6% of the sample.

Each collaborating institution followed its own protocols to collect whole blood in K2EDTA tubes. Collaborator samples were shipped for TCRbeta analysis as frozen whole blood, isolated PBMCs, or DNA extracted from either sample type. The data belong to a study of blood T cell repertoires in COVID-19 (dated by TCRdb to about 2020). About the full investigation: Collaborator samples came from the United States, Italy and Spain and covered acute and convalescent phases of COVID-19. The prospective study material was composed of cDNA or gDNA derived from T cells, B-cell-depleted T cells, or PBMCs. The dataset comprised deeply sampled blood TCRbeta repertoires from subjects exposed to, actively infected with, or recovered from COVID-19. The repertoires were made available in a free public database intended to serve as a resource for research on the immune response to SARS-CoV-2. Samples came from the ongoing ImmuneRACE study (first 160 participants) plus 1,254 subjects from 6 global collaborators. Sample metadata almost always included a de-identified subject ID, COVID-19 status, age in years and sex. HLA class I and class II types, where available, came from metadata supplied by the sample provider rather than from assay-based typing. General conclusions and limits of the study: How much clinical and demographic metadata was included differed by source and by participant, and the metadata was provided uncurated.

This clonotype was sampled from a man aged 50 to 59 with active or convalescent COVID-19. The rearranged segments are TRBV7-8 and TRBJ2-7, with 12 central nucleotides matching TRBD2. Sequenced material: peripheral blood. In nucleotide form, the sequence is TGTGCCAGCAGCCCATGGCTAGCGGGAGGGCCCTACGAGCAGTACTTC. It is translated as CASSPWLAGGPYEQYF.